Each of the 13 T cell receptor beta chains below was sequenced from the same sample in a study of T cell responses to AZD1222 COVID-19 vaccine. Method: immunoSEQ multiplex PCR; TCRdb's copy keeps in-frame clones and lacks some. There are 100,000 or so clones in the sample; about 88% occur only once, and around 1.8% lies in the top ten. The sample here was peripheral blood, taken on day 0 of AZD1222 vaccination. The receptors stem from an adult in good health.

This chain joins TRBV6-2 or TRBV6-3 and TRBJ1-5; the D is unclear. Trimming shortened V by 6 bases and J by 5 bases, and 17 bases separated the two germline ends. The CDR3 spans 15 residues. CDR1 and CDR2 (germline): MNHEY, SVGEGT. The DNA for the CDR3 is TGTGCCAGCAGCCCACGGAGGGAGGAGTATCAGCCCCAGCATTTT. It yields the protein CASSPRREEYQPQHF.

This clone has just a few counts. The chain has TRBV5-6 and TRBJ2-5; D remains ambiguous. CDR3 length: 14 residues. V was cut by 0 bases and J by 6 bases, with 12 bases left in between. Germline lookup yields CDR1 SGHDT and CDR2 YYEEEE. DNA of the CDR3: TGTGCCAGCAGCTTGGCGTATTTGGATCAGACCCAGTACTTC. This translates into CASSLAYLDQTQYF.

The CDR3 spells CAWSVKRTNEKLFF. The CDR3, as DNA: TGTGCCTGGAGTGTGAAGAGGACTAATGAAAAACTGTTTTTT. The chain carries TRBV30 and TRBJ1-4, with D hard to call. Germline V gives CDR1 GTSNPN, CDR2 SVGIG (reference sequence). Trimming took off 0 bases at V and 2 bases at J, with 7 bases between the two ends. The CDR3 contains 14 residues.

The chain employs TRBV5-4 and TRBJ2-2; TRBD2 aligns across 7 bases. The V gene end was trimmed by 7 bases and the J gene end by 0 bases; junction bases not matched to a gene: 6. CDR3 length: 15 amino acids. Germline-derived CDR1 and CDR2 are SGHNT and YYREEE (reference sequence). The CDR3 DNA sequence: TGTGCCAGCGGGTACGGGACTACGAACACCGGGGAGCTGTTTTTT. This codes for CASGYGTTNTGELFF.

The chain joins TRBV7-2 to TRBJ2-5, with 8 bases aligning to TRBD2. The CDR3 has 16 amino acids. J gave up 2 bases and V 5 bases, and 10 bases lay outside the gene matches. CDR1 SGHTA and CDR2 FQGNSA come from the germline V gene. CDR3 nucleotide sequence: TGTGCCAGCAGCCCGGGGGGGACTAGGGGGCAAGAGACCCAGTACTTC. Encoded protein: CASSPGGTRGQETQYF.

V is TRBV18 and J is TRBJ2-3; D perhaps matches TRBD2 (5 bases). Trimming shortened V by 4 bases and J by 1 base, and 12 bases separated the two germline ends. CDR1 is KGHSH and CDR2 is LQKENI in the germline V gene. The CDR3 covers 15 residues. The CDR3 protein is CASSQRFIGTDTQYF. The CDR3 nucleotides are TGTGCCAGCTCACAGCGGTTTATAGGCACAGATACGCAGTATTTT.

The sample holds one count of this clone. The chain has TRBV27 and TRBJ2-5; TRBD1 is a possible D gene (5 bases). Trimming stripped 5 bases from V and 4 bases from J, with 17 bases between. This CDR3 comprises 15 residues. In germline, CDR1 is MNHEY, CDR2 SMNVEV (reference sequence). The CDR3 bases are TGTGCCAGCAGTCCCTGGGCAGGGTCAGGAGAGACCCAGTACTTC. Its protein product is CASSPWAGSGETQYF.

The chain recombines TRBV13 with TRBJ2-7; 8 nucleotides line up with TRBD1. J was trimmed by 4 bases and V by 2 bases; bases with no gene match: 4. Per the germline V gene, CDR1 is PRHDT and CDR2 is FYEKMQ (reference sequence). The CDR3 totals 14 residues. In DNA, the CDR3 is TGTGCCAGCAGCTTACAGGGGGCTGTGTACGAGCAGTACTTC. Translated, it gives CASSLQGAVYEQYF. Using reference TRBV13 and TRBJ2-7 for the parts outside the CDR3, the full variable domain is AAGVIQSPRHLIKEKRETATLKCYPIPRHDTVYWYQQGPGQDPQFLISFYEKMQSDKGSIPDRFSAQQFSDYHSELNMSSLELGDSALYFCASSLQGAVYEQYFGPGTRLTVT.

The chain has TRBV6-5 and TRBJ1-2, with D maybe TRBD1 (6 bases). Trimming took 5 bases from V and 3 from J, leaving 16 bases between them. The CDR3 contains 15 residues. CDR1 MNHEY and CDR2 SVGAGI come from the germline V gene. Here the CDR3 DNA reads TGTGCCAGCAGTAGACAGGCCCGAAGCTACTATGGCTACACCTTC. Amino acid sequence: CASSRQARSYYGYTF.

This chain connects TRBV19 to TRBJ2-7, with no clear D. The germline V and J ends were trimmed by 7 bases and 1 base, with 11 bases remaining between them. This CDR3 spans 13 amino acids. CDR1 LNHDA and CDR2 SQIVND come from the germline V gene (reference sequence). This chain's CDR3 is CASTSPSSYEQYF. The CDR3 nucleotides are TGTGCCAGTACTTCCCCATCATCCTACGAGCAGTACTTC. The whole variable domain, filled in from reference TRBV19 and TRBJ2-7, reads DGGITQSPKYLFRKEGQNVTLSCEQNLNHDAMYWYRQDPGQGLRLIYYSQIVNDFQKGDIAEGYSVSREKKESFPLTVTSAQKNPTAFYLCASTSPSSYEQYFGPGTRLTVT.

The chain links TRBV11-2 to TRBJ2-7, with D tentatively TRBD1 (6 bases). Trimming pared 0 bases from V and 2 bases from J, leaving 17 bases between. Germline V gene lookup returns CDR1 SGHAT and CDR2 FQNNGV. The CDR3 totals 17 residues. The CDR3 reads CASSLDDPDRRPYEQYF. The CDR3 DNA is TGTGCCAGCAGCTTAGATGACCCCGACAGGAGACCCTACGAGCAGTACTTC.

Concerning this clone itself: In the same sample, other DNA sequences code for this CDR3. The chain is built from TRBV28 and TRBJ2-7; no clear D gene. The CDR3 consists of 13 residues. Trimming cost V 2 bases and J 1 base, with 6 bases left between them. Germline loops: CDR1 MDHEN, CDR2 SYDVKM. For the CDR3, the DNA is TGTGCCAGCAGTTTAGGGCAGTCCTACGAGCAGTACTTC. It codes for CASSLGQSYEQYF.

The chain recombines TRBV5-1 with TRBJ1-2, with D possibly matching TRBD1 (6 bases). The CDR3 has 13 amino acids. V shed 1 base and J shed 6 bases, with 10 bases lying between them. Germline assignment: CDR1 SGHRS and CDR2 YFSETQ. The CDR3: CASSLQGKDGYTF. In DNA form, the CDR3 reads TGCGCCAGCAGCTTGCAGGGGAAGGATGGCTACACCTTC.